The 20 T cell receptor beta chains in this list originate from one sample, sequenced in a study of cytomegalovirus exposure and HLA in healthy donors. A multiplex PCR was run with 60 Vbeta primers and 13 Jbeta primers. Libraries were prepared by immunoSEQ multiplex PCR; TCRdb keeps only in-frame clonotypes and omits some of them. Of some 210,000 clones listed, approximately 82% were seen once; the top ten hold roughly 10%. Sequenced input: PBMCs. These receptors all stem from a woman in her fifties or sixties in good health and CMV-seropositive.

Only a few counts were recorded for this clone. The rearrangement uses TRBV6-6 and TRBJ1-5, with a weak D call TRBD1 (5 bases). The germline gives CDR1 MNHNY, CDR2 SVGAGI (reference sequence). The CDR3 is 12 amino acids. The V and J ends lost 6 bases and 6 bases respectively, with 9 bases between them. CDR3 sequence (DNA): TGTGCCAGCAGGGGGCCGGGTCAGCCCCAGCATTTT. It yields the protein CASRGPGQPQHF.

The table lists this clone with a count of one. Written as DNA, the CDR3 is TGTGCAAGTCGCTTAGTACCGGGGAACAGCAATTACTGCCAGTCGTTCGAGCAGTACTTC. It is translated as CASRLVPGNSNYCQSFEQYF. The chain employs TRBV12-2 and TRBJ2-7; the D segment call TRBD2 is taken from the table without a DNA check. TRBV12-2 is termed a pseudogene. The CDR3 runs to 20 residues.

This clone was detected a few times. The V gene is TRBV14, the J gene TRBJ1-4; possible D gene TRBD1, 5 bases. The CDR3 consists of 13 residues. Trimming pared 6 bases from V and 8 bases from J, leaving 13 bases between. Germline CDR1 and CDR2: SGHDN and FVKESK. The CDR3 DNA reads TGTGCCAGCAGTCCCCAGGGCGGAGAAAAACTGTTTTTT. This translates into CASSPQGGEKLFF.

This chain joins TRBV27 and TRBJ2-7; TRBD2 is a possible D gene (7 bases). V shed 0 bases and J shed 9 bases, with 18 bases lying between them. The V gene's germline CDR1 is MNHEY and CDR2 SMNVEV (reference sequence). This CDR3 is built from 15 residues. CDR3 residues: CASSLSIARGAGQYF. The CDR3 nucleotides are TGTGCCAGCAGTTTATCGATAGCACGGGGGGCGGGGCAGTACTTC.

The J gene is TRBJ1-1, the V gene TRBV11-1; weak D call: TRBD1 (5 bases). This CDR3 comprises 16 residues. CDR1 and CDR2 (germline): SGHAT, FQDESV (reference sequence). Trimming stripped 5 bases from V and 0 bases from J, with 16 bases between. CDR3 sequence: CASSQLETAVNTEAFF. CDR3 nucleotide sequence: TGTGCCAGCAGCCAACTCGAGACAGCCGTGAACACTGAAGCTTTCTTT.

This chain connects TRBV7-9 to TRBJ1-1; 7 bases fit TRBD1. V lost 5 bases to trimming and J lost 1 base; unmatched junction nucleotides: 7. Germline V gene lookup returns CDR1 SEHNR and CDR2 FQNEAQ (reference sequence). The CDR3 covers 15 residues. CDR3 sequence: CASSPGTAQNTEAFF. In DNA, the CDR3 is TGTGCCAGCAGCCCGGGGACAGCCCAGAACACTGAAGCTTTCTTT. The full variable domain, with the rest looked up from reference TRBV7-9 and TRBJ1-1, is DTGVSQNPRHKITKRGQNVTFRCDPISEHNRLYWYRQTLGQGPEFLTYFQNEAQLEKSRLLSDRFSAERPKGSFSTLEIQRTEQGDSAMYLCASSPGTAQNTEAFFGQGTRLTVV.

The V and J genes are TRBV7-3 and TRBJ1-2; TRBD1 matches at 7 bases. The V segment lost 5 bases and the J segment 4 bases; nucleotides outside the gene matches: 13. CDR1 and CDR2 from the germline V gene are SGHTA and FQGTGA. The CDR3 is 16 residues long. The CDR3 sequence is CASSPGPEPGGYGYTF. For the CDR3, the DNA is TGTGCCAGCAGCCCAGGGCCCGAACCAGGGGGCTATGGCTACACCTTC.

This clone came up a few times. The V gene is TRBV29-1, the J gene TRBJ2-5; 10 nucleotides line up with TRBD1. Germline trimming cut 6 bases from V and 5 bases from J; bases unmatched to any gene: 3. The CDR3 runs to 12 residues. Germline loops: CDR1 SQVTM, CDR2 ANQGSEA. CDR3 region: CSVGQGYETQYF. In DNA, the CDR3 is TGCAGCGTGGGACAGGGGTACGAGACCCAGTACTTC.

The genes are TRBV9 and TRBJ2-3, with D perhaps TRBD2 (6 bases). CDR3 length: 14 residues. The V end lost 4 bases, the J end lost 8 bases, and 17 bases lay between the germline ends. CDR1 is SGDLS, CDR2 YYNGEE, per germline. CDR3 residues: CASSLSGGGATQYF. Written as DNA, the CDR3 is TGTGCCAGCAGCCTTAGCGGTGGAGGTGCTACGCAGTATTTT.

The chain carries TRBV18 and TRBJ2-1, with TRBD2 matching 7 bases. This CDR3 spans 13 amino acids. Trimming cost V 1 base and J 6 bases; bases outside gene matches: 0. Per the germline V gene, CDR1 is KGHSH and CDR2 is LQKENI. The CDR3 here is CASSPLAGNEQFF. The DNA of the CDR3 is TGTGCCAGCTCACCACTAGCGGGCAATGAGCAGTTCTTC.

The chain uses TRBV7-2 and TRBJ2-1, with D maybe TRBD2 (7 bases). Germline lookup yields CDR1 SGHTA and CDR2 FQGNSA. This CDR3 spans 18 amino acids. Trimming stripped 4 bases from V and 5 bases from J, with 24 bases between. CDR3 bases: TGTGCCAGCAGCTCTCCCCCGGGGGGCCCCATTAACAACAATGAGCAGTTCTTC. Amino acid sequence: CASSSPPGGPINNNEQFF.

The chain employs TRBV19 and TRBJ1-4, with no clear D. The CDR3 consists of 15 residues. V was cut by 3 bases and J by 0 bases, with 8 bases left in between. Germline CDR1 is LNHDA and CDR2 is SQIVND (reference sequence). Written as DNA, the CDR3 is TGTGCCAGTAGTATTGTGGCAGCAACTAATGAAAAACTGTTTTTT. Translation gives CASSIVAATNEKLFF.

The rearrangement uses TRBV11-2 and TRBJ1-1; TRBD1 matches at 9 bases. V shed 2 bases and J 2 bases; nucleotides not matched to a gene: 12. Per the germline V gene, CDR1 is SGHAT and CDR2 is FQNNGV. This CDR3 is 18 amino acids long. The CDR3 DNA is TGTGCCAGCAGCTTATTGGTCCGAGGGGGACAGGGTAACACTGAAGCTTTCTTT. Residues: CASSLLVRGGQGNTEAFF.

Points on this clone: Other DNA variants within this sample encode the same CDR3. The genes are TRBV6-4 and TRBJ2-1; 9 positions agree with TRBD1. Germline CDR1 is MRHNA and CDR2 is SNTAGT. The CDR3 contains 14 residues. The junction had 6 bases not matched to a gene; V was cut back by 6 bases and J by 6 bases. CDR3 nucleotides: TGTGCCAGCAGCCGAGACAGGGGGACCAATGAGCAGTTCTTC. Its protein is CASSRDRGTNEQFF.

The genes are TRBV27 and TRBJ1-2; weak D call: TRBD1 (5 bases). This CDR3 is 15 amino acids long. Trimming shortened V by 2 bases and J by 4 bases, and 14 bases separated the two germline ends. CDR1 and CDR2 (germline): MNHEY, SMNVEV (reference sequence). The CDR3 bases are TGTGCCAGCAGTTTAAGGCCAGGGAAGGTCTATGGCTACACCTTC. Translation: CASSLRPGKVYGYTF.

This clone has a single count. The chain employs TRBV4-1 and TRBJ1-3; D not resolved. This CDR3 comprises 16 residues. Germline lookup yields CDR1 MGHRA and CDR2 YSYEKL. V dropped 1 base and J dropped 2 bases, with 12 bases sitting between them. In DNA form, the CDR3 reads TGCGCCAGCAGCCAAGGTTGGCGTGAGGCTGGAAACACCATATATTTT. Translation gives CASSQGWREAGNTIYF.

This chain connects TRBV5-1 to TRBJ1-6; TRBD1 matches 8 bases. Germline V CDR1 and CDR2: SGHRS, YFSETQ. V was clipped by 4 bases and J by 7 bases; unmatched bases: 7. This CDR3 is 15 amino acids long. The CDR3: CASSPQGAANSPLHF. The CDR3, as DNA: TGCGCCAGCAGCCCCCAGGGGGCGGCGAATTCACCCCTCCACTTT.

A single count supports this clone. The genes are TRBV30 and TRBJ1-6; 7 positions match TRBD1. This CDR3 is built from 14 residues. CDR1 is GTSNPN and CDR2 is SVGIG in the germline V gene (reference sequence). The V segment lost 5 bases and the J segment 0 bases; nucleotides outside the gene matches: 1. The chain's CDR3 is CAWGDSSYNSPLHF. In nucleotides, the CDR3 is TGTGCCTGGGGGGACAGCTCCTATAATTCACCCCTCCACTTT.

The rearrangement links TRBV6-6 to TRBJ2-2; 7 bases match TRBD1. Per the germline V gene, CDR1 is MNHNY and CDR2 is SVGAGI (reference sequence). V trimming: 4 bases; J trimming: 2 bases; junction bases outside the gene matches: 4. This CDR3 region has 15 residues. CDR3 protein: CASSLGQLNTGELFF. CDR3 nucleotide sequence: TGTGCCAGCAGTTTGGGACAGCTTAACACCGGGGAGCTGTTTTTT.

The V call is TRBV7-2, the J call TRBJ1-1, with no clear D. V was cut by 4 bases and J by 4 bases, with 10 bases left in between. CDR1 SGHTA and CDR2 FQGNSA come from the germline V gene. The CDR3 runs to 13 residues. In nucleotides, the CDR3 is TGTGCCAGCAGCTATGACACATTCACTGAAGCTTTCTTT. This encodes CASSYDTFTEAFF.